These 9 T cell receptor beta chains were all obtained from the same sample, sequenced in a study of cytomegalovirus exposure and HLA in healthy donors. The PCR used 60 Vbeta and 13 Jbeta primers. Sequencing used immunoSEQ multiplex PCR; TCRdb keeps in-frame clones, though not all of them. The table records under 150,000 clones, roughly 80% of them present only once. Sequencing input: PBMCs. The receptors shown here come from a woman aged 40 to 50 in good health and CMV-seropositive.

This chain's CDR3 is CAISDGLEPQHF. In DNA, the CDR3 is TGTGCCATCAGTGACGGTTTGGAGCCCCAGCATTTT. V usage is TRBV10-3 and J usage is TRBJ1-5; D is uncertain. Trimming took off 3 bases at V and 8 bases at J, with 8 bases between the two ends. Germline loops: CDR1 ENHRY, CDR2 SYGVKD. This CDR3 has 12 amino acids.

In its sample, this clone was seen once. The V gene is TRBV9, the J gene TRBJ2-2; 8 bases are shared with TRBD2. The V segment lost 0 bases and the J segment 4 bases; nucleotides outside the gene matches: 2. This CDR3 contains 15 residues. Germline CDR1 is SGDLS and CDR2 is YYNGEE. DNA for the CDR3: TGTGCCAGCAGCGTAGCGGGAGGGATCACCGGGGAGCTGTTTTTT. Translation: CASSVAGGITGELFF.

This chain connects TRBV27 to TRBJ2-2, with a tentative D call TRBD2 (7 bases). The CDR3 covers 16 residues. V shed 1 base and J shed 5 bases, with 14 bases lying between them. Germline loops: CDR1 MNHEY, CDR2 SMNVEV (reference sequence). The CDR3 loop is CASSLLGGLGTGELFF. The CDR3 bases are TGTGCCAGCAGTTTATTGGGGGGGCTTGGGACCGGGGAGCTGTTTTTT.

This clone came up a few times. CDR3 sequence reads: CASSGARQEAFF. In DNA, the CDR3 is TGCGCCAGCAGCGGGGCGCGTCAGGAGGCTTTCTTT. The J gene is TRBJ1-1, the V gene TRBV5-1, with TRBD1 as a possible D gene (5 bases). V lost 4 bases to trimming and J lost 11 bases, with 15 bases between them. This CDR3 has 12 amino acids. Germline-derived CDR1 and CDR2 are SGHRS and YFSETQ.

This clone has just a few counts. The rearrangement uses TRBV4-3 and TRBJ1-1; D call uncertain. Trimming removed 0 bases at V and 6 bases at J, with 8 bases between. The V gene's germline CDR1 is LGHNA and CDR2 YSLEER. The CDR3 loop spans 13 amino acids. The CDR3 spells CASSQDLLAEAFF. The CDR3 DNA sequence: TGCGCCAGCAGCCAAGATCTATTGGCTGAAGCTTTCTTT.

For this clone: The junction differs from germline at one of its ends, possibly a read error. The sample contains more than one DNA sequence encoding this CDR3. This chain joins TRBV19 and TRBJ2-3; D may be TRBD2 (6 bases). Looked up from germline, CDR1 is LNHDA and CDR2 is SQIVND (reference sequence). The CDR3 is made up of 14 amino acids. The CDR3 protein is CASSIGTSTDTQYF. For the CDR3, the DNA is TGTGCCAGTAGCATAGGGACTAGCACAGATACGCAGTATTTT. The variable domain in full, with the rest retrieved from reference TRBV19 and TRBJ2-3, is DGGITQSPKYLFRKEGQNVTLSCEQNLNHDAMYWYRQDPGQGLRLIYYSQIVNDFQKGDIAEGYSVSREKKESFPLTVTSAQKNPTAFYLCASSIGTSTDTQYFGPGTRLTVL.

The genes are TRBV28 and TRBJ1-2; weak D call: TRBD1 (5 bases). Germline V CDR1 and CDR2: MDHEN, SYDVKM. The CDR3 runs to 14 residues. Trimming cost V 7 bases and J 8 bases, with 20 bases left between them. CDR3 DNA: TGTGCCAGCACCACTTTATTGGGGCCCGAGGGCTACACCTTC. This gives the protein CASTTLLGPEGYTF.

The chain is built from TRBV5-4 and TRBJ2-7; possibly TRBD1 for D (6 bases). Germline-derived CDR1 and CDR2 are SGHNT and YYREEE (reference sequence). This CDR3 comprises 14 residues. Deletions cut 3 bases from V and 0 bases from J, with 10 bases between. The CDR3 is CASSSDSTSYEQYF. The CDR3 bases are TGTGCCAGCAGCTCGGACAGCACCTCCTACGAGCAGTACTTC.

This clone has only one observation. This sequence joins TRBV27 and TRBJ2-5; weak D call: TRBD2 (5 bases). Trimming pared 3 bases from V and 2 bases from J, leaving 10 bases between. This CDR3 comprises 14 residues. Germline lookup yields CDR1 MNHEY and CDR2 SMNVEV (reference sequence). The CDR3 region is CASSFYGSQETQYF. For the CDR3, the DNA is TGTGCCAGCAGTTTTTATGGGAGTCAAGAGACCCAGTACTTC.